The entry that follows covers one TCR beta chain sequence. TCRdb's copy holds only in-frame clones and misses some; the assay was immunoSEQ multiplex PCR. The table includes around 68,000 clones, 85% detected once. The germline V gene encodes CDR1 KGHSH and CDR2 LQKENI. After removal of 0 bases from V and 2 bases from J, the junction contained 7 bases not matched to a gene. This CDR3 has 16 amino acids. The data were taken from a study of blood T cell repertoires in COVID-19. V usage is TRBV18 and J usage is TRBJ2-7; 7 nucleotides match TRBD2. Sequencing input: peripheral blood. The TCR comes from a man older than 75 with acute or convalescent COVID-19. CDR3 in DNA: TGTGCCAGCTCACCACCGTACGGGGAGGGAGCCTACGAGCAGTACTTC. Translating it yields CASSPPYGEGAYEQYF.